Listed here are 23 T cell receptor beta chains from one sample, sequenced in a study of T-cell reconstitution after alpha-beta-depleted transplantation in children. The TCRbeta library incorporated unique molecular identifiers. TCRdb redid the calling of the PCR reads with MiXCR, one entry per CDR3 protein. The sample has about 440,000 distinct CDR3 sequences, about 40% seen once. Specimen: PBMCs, collected before TCRalphabeta/CD19-depleted stem cell transplant. Source of these receptors: a girl aged 2 to 9 with aplastic anemia, due to receive a stem cell transplant.

The CDR3 here is CASSAGRPQEKLFF. The CDR3 DNA sequence: TGTGCCAGCAGCGCCGGACGGCCGCAAGAAAAACTGTTTTTT. The chain uses TRBV7-9 and TRBJ1-4; D unclear. Germline-derived CDR1 and CDR2 are SEHNR and FQNEAQ (reference sequence). The length of the CDR3 is 14 residues. V dropped 5 bases and J dropped 8 bases, with 15 bases sitting between them.

There are many counts of this clonotype. The chain joins TRBV4-2 to TRBJ1-5; TRBD1 aligns across 8 bases. Germline-derived CDR1 and CDR2 are LGHNA and YNFKEQ. The junction had 0 bases not matched to a gene; V was cut back by 3 bases and J by 2 bases. This CDR3 is built from 14 residues. The CDR3 DNA reads TGTGCCAGCAGCCAGGACAGGGGCAATCAGCCCCAGCATTTT. Translating gives CASSQDRGNQPQHF.

As regards this clonotype: A read error may produce the germline difference seen at one junction end. The chain is built from TRBV20-1 and TRBJ2-3; D remains ambiguous. Germline V gene sequence: CDR1 DFQATT, CDR2 SNEGSKA (reference sequence). The CDR3 spans 10 residues. CDR3 coding DNA: TGCAGTGCTAGTAACGAACAGCATCCTTTT. Protein product: CSASNEQHPF.

V usage is TRBV7-2 and J usage is TRBJ1-2; no reliable D call. The CDR3 runs 13 residues. With 2 bases removed from V and 4 bases from J, the gap between germline ends came to 8 bases. CDR1 and CDR2 (germline): SGHTA, FQGNSA. The CDR3: CASSLQRLYGYTF. DNA for the CDR3: TGTGCCAGCAGCTTACAACGGCTCTATGGCTACACCTTC.

The CDR3, as DNA: TGCAGTGCTAGCCCGCGGACCTACGAGCAGTACTTC. Translated, it gives CSASPRTYEQYF. This rearrangement joins TRBV20-1 to TRBJ2-7; D gene uncertain. Germline loops: CDR1 DFQATT, CDR2 SNEGSKA (reference sequence). This CDR3 region has 12 residues. Trimming took 3 bases from V and 2 from J, leaving 8 bases between them.

The chain combines TRBV28 with TRBJ2-5, with 10 bases lining up with TRBD1. The CDR3 contains 13 residues. From germline, CDR1 is MDHEN and CDR2 SYDVKM. The J segment lost 6 bases and the V segment lost 8 bases, leaving 6 bases of the junction unmatched. The CDR3 DNA sequence: TGTGCCAGCGTCTCGGACAGGGGGAAGACCCAGTACTTC. Translated, it gives CASVSDRGKTQYF.

The chain has TRBV3-1 and TRBJ2-5; D uncertain. This CDR3 region has 14 residues. Germline loops: CDR1 LGHDT, CDR2 YNNKEL (reference sequence). Deletions cut 7 bases from V and 5 bases from J, with 17 bases between. As DNA, the CDR3 is TGTGCCAGCACCACCTACCAAGGAGCGGAGACCCAGTACTTC. The encoded protein is CASTTYQGAETQYF.

This clonotype showed up many times. The chain has TRBV5-1 and TRBJ1-1; D remains unclear. V was trimmed by 2 bases and J by 0 bases, leaving 11 bases between them. Germline V gene lookup returns CDR1 SGHRS and CDR2 YFSETQ. The CDR3 runs 15 residues. The CDR3 loop reads CASSLGRFLNTEAFF. CDR3 DNA: TGCGCCAGCAGCTTAGGACGGTTCCTGAACACTGAAGCTTTCTTT.

This clonotype has a count of ten or more. The V and J genes are TRBV21-1 and TRBJ2-5; the tabulated D call, TRBD1, remains unverified against the DNA. TRBV21-1 is a pseudogene. The CDR3 covers 14 residues. CDR3 protein: CASSKGQSQETQYF. Written as DNA, the CDR3 is TGTGCCAGCAGCAAGGGACAGAGCCAAGAGACCCAGTACTTC.

The rearrangement links TRBV12-3 or TRBV12-4 to TRBJ2-7; no clear D. This CDR3 region has 15 residues. Trimming cost V 6 bases and J 0 bases, with 15 bases left between them. CDR3 DNA sequence: TGTGCCAGCAGCAAAAAGGACCGCATCTCCTACGAGCAGTACTTC. This encodes CASSKKDRISYEQYF.

The V gene is TRBV4-1, the J gene TRBJ2-1; the match to TRBD1 covers 9 bases. V was pared by 0 bases and J by 9 bases, with 9 bases of the junction left unmatched. CDR3 length: 16 residues. The germline V gene encodes CDR1 MGHRA and CDR2 YSYEKL. CDR3 bases: TGCGCCAGCAGCCAAGATTCGGACAGGGGATTTGGTGAGCAGTTCTTC. Its protein product is CASSQDSDRGFGEQFF.

V usage is TRBV20-1 and J usage is TRBJ1-5, with 9 nucleotides matching TRBD1. The CDR3 runs 14 residues. The V and J ends lost 6 bases and 0 bases, in that order; junction bases with no gene match: 3. CDR1 is DFQATT, CDR2 SNEGSKA, per germline (reference sequence). The CDR3 DNA follows: TGCAGTGCCCCGGGACAGGGTAGCAATCAGCCCCAGCATTTT. Its protein product is CSAPGQGSNQPQHF.

This clonotype was seen only a few times. The chain joins TRBV4-2 to TRBJ2-7; 8 bases align to TRBD2. The V gene's germline CDR1 is LGHNA and CDR2 YNFKEQ. This CDR3 is built from 17 residues. The J segment lost 6 bases and the V segment lost 4 bases, leaving 17 bases of the junction unmatched. Here the CDR3 reads CASSRVGGAGRQAEQYF. In DNA form, the CDR3 reads TGTGCCAGCAGCCGGGTCGGGGGGGCCGGGAGGCAGGCCGAGCAGTACTTC.

This clonotype was detected a few times. The chain recombines TRBV6-5 with TRBJ2-7; 9 bases match TRBD2. The CDR3 length is 16 residues. V lost 0 bases and J lost 4; bases outside the gene matches: 7. Germline CDR1 reads MNHEY; CDR2 reads SVGAGI. CDR3 nucleotides: TGTGCCAGCAGTTACTCAGTTAGCGGGAGTCGTTACGAGCAGTACTTC. Translation gives CASSYSVSGSRYEQYF.

The sample holds a few counts of this clonotype. DNA for the CDR3: TGTGCCAGCTCACCCGGACACGTCAAGGGCACTGAAGCTTTCTTT. Amino acids: CASSPGHVKGTEAFF. The chain links TRBV18 to TRBJ1-1, with D maybe TRBD1 (5 bases). In germline, CDR1 is KGHSH, CDR2 LQKENI. V lost 3 bases and J lost 4, with 15 bases in between. The CDR3 is 15 amino acids.

At least ten counts were recorded for this clonotype. This sequence joins TRBV29-1 and TRBJ2-7; weak D call: TRBD1 (5 bases). The germline V gene encodes CDR1 SQVTM and CDR2 ANQGSEA. Trimming shortened V by 6 bases and J by 0 bases, and 12 bases separated the two germline ends. The CDR3 loop spans 13 amino acids. The CDR3: CSVDTGNSYEQYF. The DNA of the CDR3 is TGCAGCGTGGACACAGGAAACTCCTACGAGCAGTACTTC.

The chain is built from TRBV9 and TRBJ2-4; 12 nucleotides align to TRBD2. J gave up 7 bases and V 2 bases, and 7 bases lay outside the gene matches. CDR3 length equals 16 residues. Germline V CDR1 and CDR2: SGDLS, YYNGEE. CDR3 coding DNA: TGTGCCAGCAGCGTGGCTAGCGGGGGGGGCTGGAACATTCAGTACTTC. Its translation: CASSVASGGGWNIQYF.

V gene TRBV29-1 combines with J gene TRBJ1-5; no clear D gene. Trimming left V 7 bases short and J 5 bases short, with 12 bases between. Germline V gene sequence: CDR1 SQVTM, CDR2 ANQGSEA. The CDR3 is 12 residues long. The DNA for the CDR3 is TGCAGCGCCAAAAAAGGTGATCAGCCCCAGCATTTT. Translating it yields CSAKKGDQPQHF.

The table lists this clonotype with many counts. The genes are TRBV4-2 and TRBJ2-3, with no clear D. V lost 5 bases, J lost 4 bases, and 19 bases lay in between. Looked up from germline, CDR1 is LGHNA and CDR2 is YNFKEQ. This CDR3 contains 16 residues. CDR3 loop: CASSNTAQRRADTQYF. CDR3 sequence (DNA): TGTGCCAGCAGCAACACCGCCCAGCGTCGAGCAGATACGCAGTATTTT.

V and J are TRBV4-2 and TRBJ2-1; a weak D match, TRBD2 (6 bases). With 0 bases removed from V and 4 bases from J, the gap between germline ends came to 13 bases. This CDR3 region has 16 residues. Germline CDR1 reads LGHNA; CDR2 reads YNFKEQ. This CDR3 is CASSQEAERAYNEQFF. In nucleotides, the CDR3 is TGTGCCAGCAGCCAAGAGGCGGAGCGGGCGTACAATGAGCAGTTCTTC.

The genes are TRBV6-5 and TRBJ1-2; TRBD1 is a possible D gene (5 bases). V was trimmed by 2 bases and J by 7 bases, leaving 8 bases between them. Germline-derived CDR1 and CDR2 are MNHEY and SVGAGI. The length of the CDR3 is 12 residues. The chain's CDR3 is CASSYQGIGYTF. The CDR3 nucleotides are TGTGCCAGCAGTTACCAGGGTATTGGCTACACCTTC.

The chain carries TRBV20-1 and TRBJ1-1, with a tentative D call TRBD1 (5 bases). The V end was cut by 6 bases, the J end by 0 bases, with 17 bases between. The CDR3 is 15 amino acids. Germline V lookup: CDR1 DFQATT, CDR2 SNEGSKA (reference sequence). The CDR3 DNA is TGCAGTGCCTTTCTCTCGCAGGGCCTGAACACTGAAGCTTTCTTT. This encodes CSAFLSQGLNTEAFF.

This clonotype has more than one count but fewer than ten. The chain links TRBV6-4 to TRBJ2-5; D assignment may be TRBD1 or TRBD2 (5 bases each). V was trimmed by 9 bases and J by 7 bases, leaving 12 bases between them. Per germline, CDR1 MRHNA and CDR2 SNTAGT. The CDR3 loop spans 11 amino acids. CDR3 sequence: CARGTGSTQYF. CDR3 nucleotide sequence: TGTGCCAGAGGGACCGGCTCGACCCAGTACTTC.